This T cell receptor beta chain was profiled in a study of shared clonotypes between healthy human individuals. This CDR3 comprises 17 residues. Germline V gene lookup returns CDR1 SGHAT and CDR2 FQNNGV. V lost 1 base to trimming and J lost 2 bases; unmatched junction nucleotides: 3. The table lists this clone with a count of one. The antigen remains undetermined. Findings and caveats of the study: Generation probabilities were higher for clonotypes shared across all four sorted-subset donors than for unshared ones.

CD45RO-negative cells were positively selected for CCR7, leaving out terminally differentiated effector memory CD45RA+ cells. The table came from immunoSEQ multiplex PCR; TCRdb's copy has only in-frame clones and leaves some out. The sample contains some 600,000 clones, about 96% of which appear only once. This rearrangement joins TRBV11-2 to TRBJ2-2; 11 bases align to TRBD1. The sample consisted of naive CD8+ T cells sorted from blood. The TCR originated in a woman in her thirties in good health. For the CDR3, the DNA is TGTGCCAGCAGCTTAGGGGACAGGGGGATCAACACCGGGGAGCTGTTTTTT. Translating it yields CASSLGDRGINTGELFF.